This TCR beta chain was identified in a study of radiation and T cells in renal cell carcinoma. Points from the study as a whole: Without pretreatment biopsies, baseline tumor clonotype presence was undetermined.

Assay used: immunoSEQ multiplex PCR; TCRdb lists only in-frame clones, some missing. The table lists some 81,000 clones, roughly nine tenths of them singletons, with about 5.8% in the top ten. This clone has only one observation. As yet, its antigen is unknown. The time point was: blood 4 weeks post-SBRT, at nephrectomy. Treatment defined: 15 Gy SBRT to primary tumor, nephrectomy 4 weeks later. Nephrectomy followed 15 Gy stereotactic body radiation by 4 weeks. After SBRT, blood was collected at 2 and 4 weeks, plus baseline. The CDR3 consists of 15 residues. From germline, CDR1 is MNHEY and CDR2 SVGAGI. The V end lost 5 bases, the J end lost 6 bases, and 20 bases lay between the germline ends.

Sequencing was performed on blood, taken from a patient whose treatment included radiotherapy and nephrectomy. V gene TRBV6-5 combines with J gene TRBJ2-7, with D perhaps matching TRBD2 (5 bases). The TCR originated in a woman in her 70s with renal cell carcinoma. CDR3 bases: TGTGCCAGCAGTATGGACTCCGCGGGCCTGGGCGAGCAGTACTTC. Translation gives CASSMDSAGLGEQYF.